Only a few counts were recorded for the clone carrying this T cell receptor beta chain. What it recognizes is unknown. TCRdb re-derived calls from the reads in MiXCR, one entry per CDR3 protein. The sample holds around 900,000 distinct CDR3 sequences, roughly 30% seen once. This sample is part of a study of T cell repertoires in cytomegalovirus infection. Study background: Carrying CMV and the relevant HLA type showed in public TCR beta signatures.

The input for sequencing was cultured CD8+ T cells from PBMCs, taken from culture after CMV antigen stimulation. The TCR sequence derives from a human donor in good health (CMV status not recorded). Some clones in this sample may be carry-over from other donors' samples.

The CDR3 sequence is CASSLSLILASRELFF. CDR3 DNA sequence: TGTGCCAGCAGTTTGTCCCTCATACTAGCGTCGAGGGAGCTGTTTTTT. The chain carries TRBV27 and TRBJ2-2; 7 bases map to TRBD2. This CDR3 spans 16 amino acids. Germline loops: CDR1 MNHEY, CDR2 SMNVEV (reference sequence). The V segment lost 3 bases and the J segment 9 bases; nucleotides outside the gene matches: 13.